The rows below give T cell receptor beta chains drawn from one sample of a study of patients and donors after allogeneic stem cell transplantation. TCRdb re-derived calls from the RT-PCR reads in MiXCR, one entry per CDR3 protein. In the table there are around 12,000 distinct CDR3 sequences, about 25% of which are singletons. Sequenced material: blood, either unsorted or a sorted T cell fraction (not recorded which). Every receptor here comes from a human donor who was either an allogeneic HSCT recipient or a stem cell or donor lymphocyte infusion donor (not recorded which). It is not recorded whose cells these are; they may come from a transplant donor. The CDR3 runs from the conserved cysteine through the conserved F or W. D genes are given only for firm matches. The size entry is marked missing in some rows and otherwise reads once, few, many or a size class.

j_call,d_call,v_call,clone_size,cdr3_nt,cdr3_aa
TRBJ2-1,TRBD2,TRBV5-1,few,TGCGCCAGCAGCTTGGATGGTAGCGGGAGCGAGCAGTTCTTC,CASSLDGSGSEQFF
TRBJ2-1,-,TRBV7-9,-,TGTGCCAGCAGCTTAAGGCTGAGCTCCTACAATGAGCAGTTCTTC,CASSLRLSSYNEQFF
TRBJ1-1,-,TRBV5-6,medium-sized,TGTGCCAGCAGCTTCGGAGGCACCACTGAAGCTTTCTTT,CASSFGGTTEAFF
TRBJ1-1,-,TRBV7-8,few,TGTGCCAGCAGCCGTGGCAAGGTGTACACTGAAGCTTTCTTT,CASSRGKVYTEAFF
TRBJ2-1,-,TRBV19,medium-sized,TGTGCCAGTAGTATAGATCCCGGGGGTTCGGAGTTCTTC,CASSIDPGGSEFF
TRBJ2-7,TRBD2,TRBV6-5,-,TGTGCCAGCAGAGACGAGGGACTAGCGGGAGAATCGTACGAGCAGTACTTC,CASRDEGLAGESYEQYF
TRBJ2-7,-,TRBV10-3,many,TGTGCCATCAGTGCCGCTGGCGAGCAGTACTTC,CAISAAGEQYF
TRBJ2-1,TRBD2,TRBV5-1,few,TGCGCCAGCAGCGGAGGACTAGCGGAATACAATGAGCAGTTCTTC,CASSGGLAEYNEQFF
TRBJ2-1,TRBD1,TRBV9,many,TGTGCCAGCAGCGACAGGGGGGACAATGAGCAGTTCTTC,CASSDRGDNEQFF
TRBJ1-2,-,TRBV7-9,medium-sized,TGTGCCAGCCCGGACCTGATAAATGGCTACACCTTC,CASPDLINGYTF
TRBJ1-1,-,TRBV12-3/TRBV12-4,few,TGTGCCAGCAGGGCGGCAGGGAGCACTGAAGCTTTCTTT,CASRAAGSTEAFF
TRBJ2-7,-,TRBV5-1,-,TGCGCCAGCAGCTTGGCCTCGGGAAGGGACGAGCAGTACTTC,CASSLASGRDEQYF
TRBJ2-4,TRBD2,TRBV6-6,-,TGTGCCAGCAGCTCCCGGGGGGGAAACATTCAGTACTTC,CASSSRGGNIQYF
TRBJ1-4,-,TRBV29-1,many,TGCAGCGTTTCCACAGGATTTAATGAAAAACTGTTTTTT,CSVSTGFNEKLFF
TRBJ1-4,-,TRBV20-1,-,TGCAGTGCTAGAAAGGACAGTAATGAAAAACTGTTTTTT,CSARKDSNEKLFF
TRBJ2-7,-,TRBV20-1,-,TGCAGTGCTAGAGACAGGACCACTACCTACGAGCAGTACTTC,CSARDRTTTYEQYF
TRBJ1-2,-,TRBV28,-,TGTGCCAGCATCCGGGGGCCTGGCGTTTTGACCTTC,CASIRGPGVLTF
TRBJ2-1,-,TRBV24-1,-,TGTGCCACCAGTGCCCACGCTTGGAATGAGCAGTTCTTC,CATSAHAWNEQFF
TRBJ1-6,-,TRBV4-1,-,TGCGCCAGCAGCCAACCGAGGGGTTCTGGTAATTCACCCCTCCACTTT,CASSQPRGSGNSPLHF
TRBJ1-1,-,TRBV29-1,medium-sized,TGCAGCGTTGGGGCCGGCCTGGGGAACACTGAAGCTTTCTTT,CSVGAGLGNTEAFF
TRBJ1-2,TRBD1,TRBV12-3/TRBV12-4,-,TGTGCCAGCAGTTCCGACAGGGGTTATGGCTACACCTTC,CASSSDRGYGYTF
TRBJ1-1,-,TRBV30,few,TGTGCCTGGAAGCTATCGAAGTACTTGAACACTGAAGCTTTCTTT,CAWKLSKYLNTEAFF
TRBJ1-6,TRBD1,TRBV7-2,-,TGTGCCAGCAGCCGACAGGGCTATAATTCACCCCTCCACTTT,CASSRQGYNSPLHF
TRBJ2-7,-,TRBV5-1,-,TGCGCCAGCAGCTTGGAGCGGCTGTCCTACGAGCAGTACTTC,CASSLERLSYEQYF
TRBJ1-1,-,TRBV12-3/TRBV12-4,few,TGTGCCAGCAGTTTTCGGGTCGGTCCCCCGAGCCACCCTGAAGCTTTCTTT,CASSFRVGPPSHPEAFF
TRBJ1-5,-,TRBV9,-,TGTGCCAGCAGCGAACAGGGAAATCAGCCCCAGCATTTT,CASSEQGNQPQHF
TRBJ1-2,-,TRBV12-3/TRBV12-4,medium-sized,TGTGCCAGCAGTTTAGGTCCTCGCGGCTACACCTTC,CASSLGPRGYTF
TRBJ1-1,-,TRBV27,-,TGTGCCAGCAGTTCCTCCTACAGGAGCGACACTGAAGCTTTCTTT,CASSSSYRSDTEAFF
TRBJ1-1,-,TRBV5-1,-,TGCGCCAGCAGCTTGGCCAAATGGAACACTGAAGCTTTCTTT,CASSLAKWNTEAFF
TRBJ1-5,-,TRBV6-5,many,TGTGCCAGCAGTTCCTTGGCCTCGGGGCAGCCCCAGCATTTT,CASSSLASGQPQHF
TRBJ1-5,-,TRBV4-3,-,TGCGCCAGCAGCCAAGAACCCCGGGGGCCCATTAGCAATCAGCCCCAGCATTTT,CASSQEPRGPISNQPQHF
TRBJ2-3,TRBD2,TRBV7-6,many,TGTGCCAGCAGCTTAGGGGCAGCGGGGACGACAGATACGCAGTATTTT,CASSLGAAGTTDTQYF
TRBJ1-1,-,TRBV4-2,many,TGTGCCAGCAGGGAAGAGGGTAAAGCTTTCTTT,CASREEGKAFF
TRBJ2-7,-,TRBV12-3/TRBV12-4,-,TGTGCCAGCAGACCCGATGGATACGAGCAGTACTTC,CASRPDGYEQYF
TRBJ1-2,-,TRBV20-1,-,TGCAGTGCTAGGGGGCTTACAGGGACCCCTAACTATGGCTACACCTTC,CSARGLTGTPNYGYTF
TRBJ2-3,-,TRBV4-1,-,TGCGCCAGCAGCCAAGTTGGCCCGGAGACCTATACGCAGTATTTT,CASSQVGPETYTQYF
TRBJ1-1,-,TRBV20-1,few,TGCAGTGCCCCTCGGCCCCCCAGCACTGAAGCTTTCTTT,CSAPRPPSTEAFF